A selection of T cell receptor beta chains follows, all from one sample in a study of type 1 and type 2 diabetes patients. Via MiXCR, TCRdb re-called the multiplex PCR reads, giving one row per CDR3 protein. The table lists 280,000 or so distinct CDR3 sequences, over 45% of them singletons. Sequenced: peripheral blood mononuclear cells (PBMCs). The source is a man between 18 and 29 years old with type 2 diabetes. The CDR3 runs from the conserved cysteine through the conserved F or W. Fields, in order: D gene, clone size, J gene, V gene, CDR3 DNA, CDR3 protein. A D gene is named only where the DNA matches it firmly. Rows give clone size only sometimes, using once, few, many, or a class for an expanded clone.

>.|few|TRBJ1-2|TRBV19
TGTGCCAGTAGTACCGGGACATTTGGCTACACCTTC
CASSTGTFGYTF
>.|few|TRBJ1-6|TRBV30
TGTGCCTGGAGATTAAGGCCCTATAATTCACCCCTCCACTTT
CAWRLRPYNSPLHF
>.|.|TRBJ2-6|TRBV19
TGTGCCAGTAGTCCAGGGAACCCTGGGGCCAACGTCCTGACTTTC
CASSPGNPGANVLTF
>TRBD1|once|TRBJ2-2|TRBV7-2
TGTGCCAGACAGGGGGAGGCCGGGGAGCTGTTTTTT
CARQGEAGELFF
>TRBD2|.|TRBJ2-3|TRBV15
TGTGCCACCAGCAGTAGAGCGGGAGGGTTGACAGATACGCAGTATTTT
CATSSRAGGLTDTQYF
>TRBD1|few|TRBJ1-5|TRBV2
TGTGCCAGCCGTGGACAGGTCAATCAGCCCCAGCATTTT
CASRGQVNQPQHF
>TRBD2|.|TRBJ2-7|TRBV27
TGTGCCAGCAGGGGACTAGCGGGACCCTACGAGCAGTACTTC
CASRGLAGPYEQYF
>.|many|TRBJ1-1|TRBV7-2
TGTGCCAGCAGCTCGAGGGTTGGGTTGAACACTGAAGCTTTCTTT
CASSSRVGLNTEAFF
>TRBD1|once|TRBJ2-1|TRBV20-1
TGCAGTGCTAGACGGACAGGGAACTCCTACAATGAGCAGTTCTTC
CSARRTGNSYNEQFF
>.|few|TRBJ1-1|TRBV10-2
TGCGCCAGCAGTGACCTGACAGGTCCAACTGAAGCTTTCTTT
CASSDLTGPTEAFF
>TRBD2|.|TRBJ2-1|TRBV30
TGTGCCTGGAGTGTTAGCGGGAGCGACAATGAGCAGTTCTTC
CAWSVSGSDNEQFF
>.|few|TRBJ1-5|TRBV10-2
TGCGCCAGCAGTGACCAGGGCAGGCCGGGACAGCCCCAGCATTTT
CASSDQGRPGQPQHF
>.|once|TRBJ1-1|TRBV2
TGTGCCAGCAGTGCACAGGGTATGGACACTGAAGCTTTCTTT
CASSAQGMDTEAFF
>TRBD2|.|TRBJ2-1|TRBV2
TGTGCCACCATTAGCGGGAGAGGCCACAATGAGCAGTTCTTC
CATISGRGHNEQFF
>.|.|TRBJ1-4|TRBV9
TGTGCCAGCAGCGTAGGAGGGCGAGGTGAAAAACTGTTTTTT
CASSVGGRGEKLFF
>.|few|TRBJ2-1|TRBV25-1
TGTGCCAGCAGTGTAAGACAGGCCCACAATGAGCAGTTCTTC
CASSVRQAHNEQFF
>TRBD2|many|TRBJ2-7|TRBV2
TGTGCCAGCAGCGTAAGCGGGAGTAACCCCTACGAGCAGTACTTC
CASSVSGSNPYEQYF
>.|few|TRBJ1-5|TRBV19
TGTGCCAGTAGTTCCGTCGGGGCGCTTCCTTTCACAGATACGCAGCATTTT
CASSSVGALPFTDTQHF
>.|.|TRBJ2-3|TRBV30
TGTGCCGGGGATACCGGGACTGCCCTCACAGATACGCAGTATTTT
CAGDTGTALTDTQYF
>TRBD2|.|TRBJ2-7|TRBV7-3
TGTGCCAGCAGCTCAACCCGGGGACTAGCGGTGCACGAGCAGTACTTC
CASSSTRGLAVHEQYF
>.|.|TRBJ2-2|TRBV19
TGTGCCAGTAGTATCAGGGGTGGCGGGGAGCTGTTTTTT
CASSIRGGGELFF
>.|few|TRBJ2-7|TRBV20-1
TGCAGTGCTAGAGAACCGGGACCAAATATGTGGCAGTACTTC
CSAREPGPNMWQYF
>.|.|TRBJ2-5|TRBV11-3
TGTGCCAGCAGCGAGGACAGACAAGAGACCCAGTACTTC
CASSEDRQETQYF
>TRBD2|few|TRBJ2-3|TRBV2
TGTGCCAGCGCCCGGACTAGTGGGCTCACAGATACGCAGTATTTT
CASARTSGLTDTQYF
>TRBD2|few|TRBJ2-1|TRBV20-1
TGCAGTGCTAGAGGTGGAAGCGGGAGTACCTACAATGAGCAGTTCTTC
CSARGGSGSTYNEQFF
>TRBD1|many|TRBJ2-7|TRBV19
TGTGCCAGTAGTACCGGGACAGCCTCCTCCTACGAGCAGTACTTC
CASSTGTASSYEQYF
>TRBD2|once|TRBJ2-2|TRBV6-5
TGTGCCAGCCTAAGGAGGGCGGGGGGCACGAACACCGGGGAGCTGTTTTTT
CASLRRAGGTNTGELFF
>.|.|TRBJ2-3|TRBV7-2
TGCGCCAGCAGCCAAACAGGAGGGGGGACAGATACGCAGTATTTT
CASSQTGGGTDTQYF
>TRBD1|few|TRBJ2-7|TRBV2
TGTGCCAGCAGGTCATCTACGGGACAGGGGATCTACGAGCAGTACTTC
CASRSSTGQGIYEQYF
>.|few|TRBJ2-1|TRBV7-8
TGTGCCAGCAGCTTAGGTGCAGGGCAGATCAATGAGCAGTTCTTC
CASSLGAGQINEQFF
>.|.|TRBJ2-1|TRBV5-1
TGCGCCAGCAGCTTCTCCCGACAGCCCTCCTACAATGAGCAGTTCTTC
CASSFSRQPSYNEQFF
>.|.|TRBJ1-1|TRBV28
TGTGCCAGCAGTTTTGGGGACCAACGACGGTTTAACACTGAAGCTTTCTTT
CASSFGDQRRFNTEAFF
>TRBD1|.|TRBJ2-7|TRBV20-1
TGCAGTGCTTCCGCCGGACAGGGCTACGAGCAGTACTTC
CSASAGQGYEQYF
>.|.|TRBJ1-2|TRBV2
TGTGCCAGCAGTGAAACTCTCAACTATGGCTACACCTTC
CASSETLNYGYTF
>.|many|TRBJ2-7|TRBV2
TGTGCCAGCAGACAGTCCTACGAGCAGTACTTC
CASRQSYEQYF
>TRBD1|.|TRBJ2-1|TRBV7-2
TGTGCCAGCAGTTTGGACAGGGCGTCCCAAGAGACCCAGTTCTTC
CASSLDRASQETQFF
>TRBD1|.|TRBJ1-1|TRBV7-9
TGTGCCAGCAGCTCGTGGGACAGTCGGAACACTGAAGCTTTCTTT
CASSSWDSRNTEAFF
>TRBD1|.|TRBJ2-7|TRBV19
TGTGCCAGTAGCCTCAGGGGGCTCGCTTCCTACGAGCAGTACTTC
CASSLRGLASYEQYF
>.|once|TRBJ2-7|TRBV20-1
TGCAGTGTCCTTCAAAGGGGGTACGAGCAGTACTTC
CSVLQRGYEQYF
>TRBD1|few|TRBJ1-2|TRBV7-2
TGTGCCAGCAGCTTAGGGACAGGCATCGACTATGGCTACACCTTC
CASSLGTGIDYGYTF
>.|once|TRBJ1-5|TRBV28
TGTGCCAGCAGTACGACAGCCAGAGGGCCCCAGCATTTT
CASSTTARGPQHF
>.|.|TRBJ1-1|TRBV28
TGTGCCAGCAGTTTTAGCGGGATCACTGAAGCTTTCTTT
CASSFSGITEAFF
>.|.|TRBJ1-2|TRBV28
TGTGCCAGCGATGAAGATACATCTAACTATGGCTACACCTTC
CASDEDTSNYGYTF
>.|.|TRBJ2-7|TRBV7-2
TGTGCCAGCAGCTTACTGGCGGGGCAGCCCTACGAGCAGTACTTC
CASSLLAGQPYEQYF
>TRBD2|.|TRBJ2-1|TRBV30
TGTGCCCGGGAACTAGCGGGAGGCAATGAGCAGTTCTTC
CARELAGGNEQFF
>.|.|TRBJ1-1|TRBV27
TGTGCCAGCAGCAACGGGCATGGCACTGAAGCTTTCTTT
CASSNGHGTEAFF
>TRBD1|few|TRBJ1-2|TRBV2
TGTGCCAGCAGGCGGGGACAGGGATATGGCTACACCTTC
CASRRGQGYGYTF
>.|.|TRBJ2-7|TRBV10-1
TGCGCCAGCAGTGTTGACAGATACTACGAGCAGTACTTC
CASSVDRYYEQYF